These 27 T cell receptor beta chains came from one sample sequenced in a study of radiation and T cells in renal cell carcinoma. Noted time point: blood 4 weeks post-SBRT, at nephrectomy. Treatment denoted: 15 Gy SBRT to primary tumor, nephrectomy 4 weeks later. Profiling relied on immunoSEQ multiplex PCR, and the TCRdb table lists in-frame clones only, not all of them. This sample yields roughly 100,000 clones, of which approximately 80% are seen a single time; around 7.7% belongs to the top ten. Here the sequenced sample was blood, taken from a patient whose treatment included radiotherapy and nephrectomy. These receptor sequences come from a man in his 60s with renal cell carcinoma.

Only one count was recorded for this clone. V and J are TRBV4-1 and TRBJ2-7; D is possibly TRBD2 (6 bases). The germline CDR1 and CDR2 sequences are MGHRA and YSYEKL. Between the trimmed V and J ends, which lost 3 bases and 2 bases, there was a span of 17 bases. The CDR3 runs to 16 residues. CDR3 residues: CASSQEGYTGAYEQYF. CDR3 DNA sequence: TGCGCCAGCAGCCAGGAAGGGTACACGGGGGCCTACGAGCAGTACTTC.

The chain recombines TRBV30 with TRBJ1-2, with D possibly being TRBD1 (5 bases). Trimming removed 3 bases from V and 5 bases from J, with 10 bases in between. This CDR3 has 12 amino acids. The germline gives CDR1 GTSNPN, CDR2 SVGIG (reference sequence). The CDR3 DNA sequence: TGTGCCTGGAGCCGGGGGGGTTATGGCTACACCTTC. It is translated as CAWSRGGYGYTF. Complete variable domain (other parts from reference TRBV30 and TRBJ1-2): SQTIHQWPATLVQPVGSPLSLECTVEGTSNPNLYWYRQAAGRGLQLLFYSVGIGQISSEVPQNLSASRPQDRQFILSSKKLLLSDSGFYLCAWSRGGYGYTFGSGTRLTVV.

V gene TRBV7-7 combines with J gene TRBJ1-3, with 7 nucleotides matching TRBD1. Trimming cost V 4 bases and J 0 bases; bases outside gene matches: 3. This CDR3 is 15 amino acids long. The germline V gene has CDR1 SSHAT and CDR2 FNYEAQ (reference sequence). DNA of the CDR3: TGTGCCAGCAGCTCTGGGACAGCCTCTGGAAACACCATATATTTT. It specifies CASSSGTASGNTIYF. The full variable domain, completed using reference TRBV7-7 and TRBJ1-3, is GAGVSQSPRYKVTKRGQDVTLRCDPISSHATLYWYQQALGQGPEFLTYFNYEAQPDKSGLPSDRFSAERPEGSISTLTIQRTEQRDSAMYRCASSSGTASGNTIYFGEGSWLTVV.

This rearrangement joins TRBV9 to TRBJ1-1, with D tentatively TRBD1 (6 bases). The germline V gene encodes CDR1 SGDLS and CDR2 YYNGEE. The V and J ends lost 0 bases and 8 bases respectively, with 14 bases between them. The CDR3 runs 14 residues. The chain's CDR3 is CASSVVRGAPEAFF. In nucleotides, the CDR3 is TGTGCCAGCAGCGTAGTCCGGGGGGCGCCAGAAGCTTTCTTT.

The genes are TRBV29-1 and TRBJ2-3, with 8 bases identical to TRBD1. The CDR3 length is 15 residues. Per germline, CDR1 SQVTM and CDR2 ANQGSEA. V was pared by 6 bases and J by 1 base, with 9 bases of the junction left unmatched. The CDR3 region is CSVDKQGDGTDTQYF. CDR3 coding DNA: TGCAGCGTGGACAAACAGGGGGATGGCACAGATACGCAGTATTTT.

V and J are TRBV27 and TRBJ2-7, with 7 positions matching TRBD1. The CDR3 totals 13 residues. Germline values: CDR1 MNHEY, CDR2 SMNVEV (reference sequence). Trimming at V came to 6 bases and at J to 6 bases, leaving 8 bases not matched to a gene. CDR3 residues: CASSQTGAGEQYF. The CDR3 DNA is TGTGCCAGCAGCCAAACAGGGGCAGGCGAGCAGTACTTC.

The CDR3 is CASRPTRGQYEQYF. In DNA, the CDR3 is TGTGCCAGCAGGCCTACAAGGGGGCAGTACGAGCAGTACTTC. The rearrangement uses TRBV28 and TRBJ2-7, with TRBD1 matching 7 bases. Germline V gene lookup returns CDR1 MDHEN and CDR2 SYDVKM. J lost 4 bases, V lost 6 bases, and 9 bases had no gene match. This CDR3 comprises 14 residues.

The chain uses TRBV19 and TRBJ1-4, with D possibly TRBD1 on 6 matching bases. Germline V lookup: CDR1 LNHDA, CDR2 SQIVND (reference sequence). This CDR3 has 13 residues. V lost 6 bases to trimming and J lost 5 bases, with 10 bases between them. CDR3 bases: TGTGCCAGTAGCCATACAGGGAATGAAAAACTGTTTTTT. Encoded protein: CASSHTGNEKLFF.

The chain uses TRBV9 and TRBJ1-4; 8 nucleotides align to TRBD1. V shed 0 bases, J shed 11 bases, and the junction held 9 bases outside the gene matches. The CDR3 is made up of 15 amino acids. Per the germline V gene, CDR1 is SGDLS and CDR2 is YYNGEE. CDR3 in amino acids: CASSVAPGGRYKLFF. CDR3 coding DNA: TGTGCCAGCAGCGTAGCGCCAGGGGGCAGGTACAAACTGTTTTTT.

The DNA of the CDR3 is TGCGCCAGTGGGACAGCCTACGAGCAGTACTTC. Its translation is CASGTAYEQYF. The gene calls are TRBV10-1 and TRBJ2-7; 7 bases fit TRBD1. Germline V CDR1 and CDR2: WNHNN, SYGVQD (reference sequence). The CDR3 has 11 amino acids. J lost 2 bases, V lost 9 bases, and 1 base had no gene match.

V gene TRBV7-2 combines with J gene TRBJ1-1; D call uncertain. This CDR3 spans 13 amino acids. Germline V gene sequence: CDR1 SGHTA, CDR2 FQGNSA. V dropped 2 bases and J dropped 0 bases, with 4 bases sitting between them. DNA for the CDR3: TGTGCCAGCAGCTTACAGGTGAACACTGAAGCTTTCTTT. It codes for CASSLQVNTEAFF. Drawing the rest from reference TRBV7-2 and TRBJ1-1, the complete variable domain is GAGVSQSPSNKVTEKGKDVELRCDPISGHTALYWYRQSLGQGLEFLIYFQGNSAPDKSGLPSDRFSAERTGGSVSTLTIQRTQQEDSAVYLCASSLQVNTEAFFGQGTRLTVV.

This clone was seen a handful of times. V usage is TRBV7-9 and J usage is TRBJ2-5; weak D call: TRBD1 (6 bases). Germline CDR1 reads SEHNR; CDR2 reads FQNEAQ (reference sequence). Trimming took 6 bases from V and 0 from J, leaving 14 bases between them. The CDR3 is 15 amino acids. CDR3 loop: CASSPRQAYQETQYF. The CDR3 DNA sequence: TGTGCCAGCAGTCCGCGACAGGCGTACCAAGAGACCCAGTACTTC.

The rearrangement uses TRBV6-1 and TRBJ2-7; the D is unclear. Trimming shortened V by 6 bases and J by 5 bases, and 8 bases separated the two germline ends. Germline lookup yields CDR1 MNHNS and CDR2 SASEGT. The CDR3 totals 11 residues. CDR3: CASRLTDEQYF. The CDR3 DNA reads TGTGCCAGCAGATTGACCGACGAGCAGTACTTC.

This clone has a handful of counts. The chain recombines TRBV4-1 with TRBJ2-3, with 9 bases that match TRBD1. The length of the CDR3 is 18 residues. The V segment lost 1 base and the J segment 7 bases; nucleotides outside the gene matches: 15. Germline V gives CDR1 MGHRA, CDR2 YSYEKL. CDR3 nucleotide sequence: TGCGCCAGCAGCCAAGGGCTACTCCGGGACAGGGCCGGGCATACGCAGTATTTT. Protein: CASSQGLLRDRAGHTQYF.

The chain couples TRBV7-3 to TRBJ1-2; no firm D call. CDR3 size: 13 residues. V was clipped by 4 bases and J by 8 bases, with 14 bases between them. Germline V gene lookup returns CDR1 SGHTA and CDR2 FQGTGA. For the CDR3, the DNA is TGTGCCAGCAGCTCAACCGATACAGACGGCTACACCTTC. This codes for CASSSTDTDGYTF.

The rearrangement joins TRBV28 to TRBJ1-1; D is possibly TRBD1 (6 bases). V was trimmed by 8 bases and J by 0 bases, leaving 13 bases between them. The CDR3 extends over 14 amino acids. Germline CDR1 reads MDHEN; CDR2 reads SYDVKM. The CDR3 protein is CASHETGMNTEAFF. CDR3 DNA: TGTGCCAGCCACGAAACAGGGATGAACACTGAAGCTTTCTTT.

Only one count was recorded for this clone. The chain uses TRBV7-2 and TRBJ2-7; 11 bases align to TRBD1. J lost 5 bases, V lost 4 bases, and 16 bases had no gene match. The CDR3 covers 18 residues. Germline loops: CDR1 SGHTA, CDR2 FQGNSA. CDR3 loop: CASSSRGVPGQGADEQYF. In nucleotides, the CDR3 is TGTGCCAGCAGCTCCCGTGGGGTCCCCGGACAGGGGGCTGACGAGCAGTACTTC.

CDR3 in DNA: TGTGCCAGCAGTCCACCGGGACAGGGAGCAGATACGCAGTATTTT. Translating gives CASSPPGQGADTQYF. The V and J genes are TRBV28 and TRBJ2-3, with 9 positions matching TRBD1. The CDR3 contains 15 residues. Germline V gene sequence: CDR1 MDHEN, CDR2 SYDVKM. J was trimmed by 4 bases and V by 5 bases; bases with no gene match: 7.

J is TRBJ2-6 and V is TRBV28; possible D gene TRBD2, 5 bases. The germline V and J ends were trimmed by 2 bases and 2 bases, with 10 bases remaining between them. The CDR3 sequence is 16 residues long. Per germline, CDR1 MDHEN and CDR2 SYDVKM. The CDR3 DNA reads TGTGCCAGCAGTTTAAGTCAGGAGGCTGGGGCCAACGTCCTGACTTTC. It yields the protein CASSLSQEAGANVLTF.

V is TRBV19 and J is TRBJ1-1; 8 nucleotides line up with TRBD1. The CDR3 runs to 15 residues. The ends lost 3 bases at V and 1 base at J; junction bases unmatched: 4. Germline V gene sequence: CDR1 LNHDA, CDR2 SQIVND (reference sequence). CDR3 amino acids: CASSILGQGNTEAFF. CDR3 DNA: TGTGCCAGTAGTATTCTAGGACAGGGGAACACTGAAGCTTTCTTT.

In nucleotides, the CDR3 is TGTGCCAGCAGCTTCGGATTTGGGGAGACCCAGTACTTC. This translates into CASSFGFGETQYF. V gene TRBV11-2 combines with J gene TRBJ2-5; no definite D call. The germline V gene has CDR1 SGHAT and CDR2 FQNNGV. This CDR3 contains 13 residues. Trimming shortened V by 3 bases and J by 5 bases, and 10 bases separated the two germline ends. Using reference TRBV11-2 and TRBJ2-5 for the parts outside the CDR3, the full variable domain is EAGVAQSPRYKIIEKRQSVAFWCNPISGHATLYWYQQILGQGPKLLIQFQNNGVVDDSQLPKDRFSAERLKGVDSTLKIQPAKLEDSAVYLCASSFGFGETQYFGPGTRLLVL.

The gene calls are TRBV5-1 and TRBJ2-1; the D is unclear. This CDR3 region has 15 residues. Germline CDR1 reads SGHRS; CDR2 reads YFSETQ. V dropped 2 bases and J dropped 6 bases, with 15 bases sitting between them. The DNA of the CDR3 is TGCGCCAGCAGCTTTGGGGTTGGAACTCTCAATGAGCAGTTCTTC. Its translation: CASSFGVGTLNEQFF. Based on the CDR3 plus reference TRBV5-1 and TRBJ2-1, the full variable domain is KAGVTQTPRYLIKTRGQQVTLSCSPISGHRSVSWYQQTPGQGLQFLFEYFSETQRNKGNFPGRFSGRQFSNSRSEMNVSTLELGDSALYLCASSFGVGTLNEQFFGPGTRLTVL.

V is TRBV27 and J is TRBJ2-6; D unclear. CDR1 and CDR2 from the germline V gene are MNHEY and SMNVEV (reference sequence). The V end was cut by 6 bases, the J end by 4 bases, with 7 bases between. This CDR3 contains 13 residues. The chain's CDR3 is CASRVGGANVLTF. CDR3 nucleotides: TGTGCCAGCAGGGTGGGGGGGGCCAACGTCCTGACTTTC.

The rearrangement uses TRBV10-3 and TRBJ2-1; 7 nucleotides agree with TRBD2. There are 14 residues in the CDR3. V shed 4 bases, J shed 3 bases, and the junction held 3 bases outside the gene matches. From germline, CDR1 is ENHRY and CDR2 SYGVKD. CDR3 sequence (DNA): TGTGCCATCAGTGCCCCGGGAGGCTACAATGAGCAGTTCTTC. It is translated as CAISAPGGYNEQFF.

This clone was seen a handful of times. J is TRBJ1-2 and V is TRBV19, with 8 positions matching TRBD1. CDR1 and CDR2 from the germline V gene are LNHDA and SQIVND (reference sequence). Unmatched junction bases numbered 9, after V lost 5 bases and J lost 7 bases. The CDR3 consists of 14 residues. CDR3 nucleotide sequence: TGTGCCAGTAGTGGACTCCAGGGGGCCGGTGGCTACACCTTC. Amino acid sequence: CASSGLQGAGGYTF.

This clone has a handful of counts. The chain carries TRBV6-4 and TRBJ1-1, with no clear D. Germline CDR1 is MRHNA and CDR2 is SNTAGT. This CDR3 has 11 residues. The V end lost 6 bases, the J end lost 4 bases, and 6 bases lay between the germline ends. DNA for the CDR3: TGTGCCAGCAGAAGCGGCACTGAAGCTTTCTTT. Its translation is CASRSGTEAFF.

The rearrangement joins TRBV9 to TRBJ2-2; D is possibly TRBD1 (6 bases). Germline lookup yields CDR1 SGDLS and CDR2 YYNGEE. V was clipped by 5 bases and J by 2 bases, with 7 bases between them. This CDR3 has 13 amino acids. The CDR3: CASRGQNTGELFF. The DNA of the CDR3 is TGTGCCAGCAGGGGACAAAACACCGGGGAGCTGTTTTTT.